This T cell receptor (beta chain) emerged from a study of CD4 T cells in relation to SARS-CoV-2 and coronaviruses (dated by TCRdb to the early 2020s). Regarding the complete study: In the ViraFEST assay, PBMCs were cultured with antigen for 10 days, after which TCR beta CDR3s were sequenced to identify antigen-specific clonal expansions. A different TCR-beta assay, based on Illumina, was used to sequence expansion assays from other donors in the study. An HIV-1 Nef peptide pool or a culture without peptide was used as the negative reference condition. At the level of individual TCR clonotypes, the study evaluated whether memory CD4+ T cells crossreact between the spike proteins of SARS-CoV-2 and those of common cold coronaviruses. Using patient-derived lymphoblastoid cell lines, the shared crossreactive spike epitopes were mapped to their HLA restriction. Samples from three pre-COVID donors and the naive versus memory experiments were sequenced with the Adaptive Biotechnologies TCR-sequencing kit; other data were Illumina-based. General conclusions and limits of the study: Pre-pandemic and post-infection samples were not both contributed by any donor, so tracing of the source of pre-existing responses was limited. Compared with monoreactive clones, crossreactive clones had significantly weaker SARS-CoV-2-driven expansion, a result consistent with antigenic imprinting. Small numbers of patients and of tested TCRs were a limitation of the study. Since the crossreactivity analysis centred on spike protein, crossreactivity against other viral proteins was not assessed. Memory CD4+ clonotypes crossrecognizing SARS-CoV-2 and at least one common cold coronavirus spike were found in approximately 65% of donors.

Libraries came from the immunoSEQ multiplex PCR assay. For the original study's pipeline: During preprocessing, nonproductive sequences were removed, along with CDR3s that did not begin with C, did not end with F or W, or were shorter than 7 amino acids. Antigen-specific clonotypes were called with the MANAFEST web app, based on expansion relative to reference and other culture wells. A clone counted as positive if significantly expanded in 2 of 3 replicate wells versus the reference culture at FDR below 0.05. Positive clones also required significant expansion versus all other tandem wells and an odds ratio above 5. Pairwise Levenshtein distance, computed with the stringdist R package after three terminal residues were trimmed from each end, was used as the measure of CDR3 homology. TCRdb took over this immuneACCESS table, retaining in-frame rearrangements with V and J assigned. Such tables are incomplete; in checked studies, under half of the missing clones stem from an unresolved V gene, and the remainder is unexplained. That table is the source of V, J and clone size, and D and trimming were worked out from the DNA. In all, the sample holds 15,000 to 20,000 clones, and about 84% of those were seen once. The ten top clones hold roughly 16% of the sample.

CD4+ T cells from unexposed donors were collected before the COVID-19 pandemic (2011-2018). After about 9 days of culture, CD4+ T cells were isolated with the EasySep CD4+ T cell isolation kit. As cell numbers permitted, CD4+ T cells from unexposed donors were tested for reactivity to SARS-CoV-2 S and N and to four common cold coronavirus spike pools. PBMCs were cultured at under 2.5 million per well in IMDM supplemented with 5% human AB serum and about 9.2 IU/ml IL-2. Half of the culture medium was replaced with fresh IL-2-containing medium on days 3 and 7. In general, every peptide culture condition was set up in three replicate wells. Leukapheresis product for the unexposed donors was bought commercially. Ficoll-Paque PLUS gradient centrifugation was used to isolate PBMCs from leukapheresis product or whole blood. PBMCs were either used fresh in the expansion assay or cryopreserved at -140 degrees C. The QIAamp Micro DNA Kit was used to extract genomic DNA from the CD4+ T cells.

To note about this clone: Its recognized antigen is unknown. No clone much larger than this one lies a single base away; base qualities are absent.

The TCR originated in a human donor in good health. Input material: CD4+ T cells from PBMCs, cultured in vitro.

The sequenced DNA: TGTGCCAGCAGCGGACAGGGTCCCAATCAGCCCCAGCATTTT. Its amino acids are CASSGQGPNQPQHF. Here the chain combines TRBV6-5 and TRBJ1-5, with TRBD1 identical over 8 junction bases. Trimming removed 6 bases from V and 3 bases from J; the gene matches leave 4 bases unexplained. The germline V gene sets CDR1 to MNHEY and CDR2 to SVGAGI. The CDR3, from cysteine to phenylalanine, totals 14 residues. CDR3 DNA only is kept here, 42 bases in frame from base 1.